This TCR beta chain was found in a study of blood T cell repertoires in COVID-19 (dated by TCRdb to about 2020). Background for the entire study: Collaborator samples came from the United States, Italy and Spain and covered acute and convalescent phases of COVID-19. The material from the prospective study consisted of cDNA or gDNA derived from T cells, B-cell-depleted T cells, or PBMCs. The samples were drawn from two sources: the first 160 participants of the ongoing ImmuneRACE study, and over 950 subjects contributed by 6 global collaborators. The sample metadata nearly always contained a de-identified subject ID, COVID-19 status, age in years and sex. A freely available public database, intended as a resource for researchers studying the immune response to SARS-CoV-2, is where the repertoires were released. Where available, HLA class I and class II types were obtained from metadata supplied by the sample provider rather than from assay-based typing. Deeply sampled blood TCRbeta repertoires from subjects exposed to, actively infected with, or recovered from COVID-19 were included in the dataset.

Paper-wide results and their limitations: How much clinical and demographic metadata was included differed by source and by participant, and the metadata was provided uncurated.

TCRbeta CDR3 regions were amplified from genomic DNA by means of the immunoSEQ Assay, a bias-controlled multiplex PCR. Turning to the authors' computational methods: Within the assay, amplification of reference gene primers was used to estimate how many nucleated cells each sample contained. Sequence reads were collapsed and filtered to measure the absolute abundance of every unique TCRbeta CDR3 rearrangement. For each sample, productive Simpson clonality was calculated as the square root of Simpson's diversity index across productive rearrangements. The source is immuneACCESS, and TCRdb retained only in-frame sequences with V and J called. Part of the clones is not carried over; for the studies checked, unresolved V genes explain less than half of this, and the remainder is unexplained. The DNA was the basis for D and trimming; V, J and clone size are from that table. In this sample the table shows over 200,000 clones, around 86% of which occur a single time. Of the sample, about 6% falls within the top ten clones.

Samples from volunteer blood donors who had recovered from COVID-19 were contributed by a second Seattle source. Each collaborating institution followed its own protocols to collect whole blood in K2EDTA tubes. For TCRbeta analysis, collaborator samples were shipped as frozen whole blood, as isolated PBMCs, or as DNA extracted from either sample type. A remark on this clone: Its antigen has not been determined. One base away there is no much larger clone; base qualities are not given.

The TCR comes from a man aged 55 to 70 who had recovered from COVID-19. The sample taken for sequencing was peripheral blood.

The DNA reads as follows: TGTGCCATCAAGGACAGGGAAGGAGATACGCAGTATTTT. This yields the protein CAIKDREGDTQYF. The V and J segments used are TRBV10-3 and TRBJ2-3, with TRBD1 identical over 8 junction bases. The CDR3 sequence holds 13 residues, the cysteine and phenylalanine included. The DNA shown is the 39-base CDR3, in frame from base 1. V has 7 bases trimmed and J has 5 bases trimmed; junction bases matching no gene number 5. CDR1 ENHRY and CDR2 SYGVKD are derived from the germline V gene.